The clone carrying this T cell receptor beta chain occurred many times. The antigen is unknown. This sample is part of a study of early T cells in non-severe SARS-CoV-2 infection. The V end was cut by 0 bases, the J end by 5 bases, with 17 bases between. This CDR3 spans 16 amino acids. Germline loops: CDR1 SGHNT, CDR2 YYREEE (reference sequence). MiXCR, applied by TCRdb to the 5' RACE reads, yields one record per CDR3 protein. The sample includes tens of thousands of distinct CDR3 sequences, 9% to 9.5% seen only once; the top ten take less than 5%. Findings and limits, study-wide: VDJdb-based matching was biased toward anti-spike CD8 responses and missed private and CD4 specificities.

The sequencing input was whole blood. The clonotype was recovered from an adult who was a healthcare worker with PCR-confirmed SARS-CoV-2 infection or an uninfected control (not recorded which). This sequence joins TRBV5-4 and TRBJ1-2, with a weak D call TRBD1 (6 bases). The CDR3 is CASSLAPGQLVYGYTF. The CDR3 nucleotides read TGTGCCAGCAGCTTGGCCCCTGGACAGCTGGTTTATGGCTACACCTTC.